This TCR beta chain came from a study of T cell changes during pregnancy in multiple sclerosis. This table comes from immunoSEQ multiplex PCR, and its TCRdb copy is limited to in-frame clones, with some not included. The sample holds some 64,000 clones, about 90% seen once. Germline loops: CDR1 MNHEY, CDR2 SVGAGI. This CDR3 spans 14 amino acids. V was shortened by 5 bases and J by 9 bases, with 19 bases between the two germline ends. The sequenced sample was peripheral blood, obtained in the first trimester of pregnancy. This sequence joins TRBV6-5 and TRBJ1-1, with D possibly matching TRBD1 (5 bases). This receptor was obtained from a female donor with multiple sclerosis, enrolled in a pregnancy study. The CDR3 reads CASSLREVVGKAFF. The CDR3 DNA reads TGTGCCAGCAGTCTCAGGGAGGTGGTTGGTAAAGCTTTCTTT.